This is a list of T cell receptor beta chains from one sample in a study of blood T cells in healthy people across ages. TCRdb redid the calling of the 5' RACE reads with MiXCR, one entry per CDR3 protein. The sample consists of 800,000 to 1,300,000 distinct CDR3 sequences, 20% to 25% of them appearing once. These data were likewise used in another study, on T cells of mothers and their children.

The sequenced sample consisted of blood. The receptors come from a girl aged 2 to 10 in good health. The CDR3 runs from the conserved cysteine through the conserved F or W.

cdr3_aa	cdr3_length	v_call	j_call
CASSRSRDGPYEQYF	15	TRBV18	TRBJ2-7
CASSRAGLYEKLFF	14	TRBV12-3/TRBV12-4	TRBJ1-4
CSARDLLTRNTEAFF	15	TRBV20-1	TRBJ1-1
CASSRTSGSWNEQFF	15	TRBV6-5	TRBJ2-1
CASRFTGGYEQYF	13	TRBV28	TRBJ2-7
CASSPGQREKLFF	13	TRBV5-1	TRBJ1-4
CASSLDSTGNTIYF	14	TRBV7-8	TRBJ1-3
CASSYLVSTDTQYF	14	TRBV7-9	TRBJ2-3
CATSDPRQGNQPQHF	15	TRBV24-1	TRBJ1-5
CASSLAGDSYEQFF	14	TRBV7-2	TRBJ2-1
CATSRDPNNEQFF	13	TRBV15	TRBJ2-1
CASSLLSGTGENEQFF	16	TRBV7-2	TRBJ2-1
CASIGGSLGGELFF	14	TRBV19	TRBJ2-2
CSARDNSGTSNQPQYF	16	TRBV20-1	-
CASSLLAGLETQYF	14	TRBV11-2	TRBJ2-5
CASSLNRAGEQFF	13	TRBV27	-
CATSEGLGETQCF	13	TRBV24-1	TRBJ2-5